This is a list of T cell receptor beta chains from one sample in a study of blood T cell repertoires in COVID-19. Assay used: immunoSEQ multiplex PCR; TCRdb lists only in-frame clones, some missing. The data contain around 250,000 clones, about 80% of them singletons. The sample was PBMCs or T cells enriched from blood (not recorded which). These TCRs come from a man aged 50 to 60 who had recovered from COVID-19. Both conserved end residues are part of each CDR3.

TRBV6-6,TRBJ1-5,CASSYEMTNQPQHF
TRBV29-1,TRBJ2-7,CSVTGTSGMSYEQYF
TRBV3-1/TRBV3-2,TRBJ1-2,CASSPGVGYTF
TRBV11-2,TRBJ1-1,CASGIDRGGTEAFF
TRBV3-1/TRBV3-2,TRBJ2-5,CASSQRGLETQYF
TRBV21-1,TRBJ2-1,CASRPEGQGARNEQFF
TRBV21-1,TRBJ1-1,CVAGAGRHTEAFF
TRBV3-1/TRBV3-2,TRBJ1-4,CASSHGQYNEKLFF
TRBV7-2,TRBJ2-2,CASSLTRGPGTGELFF
TRBV14,TRBJ2-7,CASSQGFGTGVHEQYF
TRBV7-9,TRBJ1-6,CASQREDGNSPLHF
TRBV6-4,TRBJ2-2,CASSAGLGTSVAGELFF
TRBV5-1,TRBJ2-3,CASSPRQGGADTQYF
TRBV28,TRBJ2-1,CASSFPGTGWDEQFF
TRBV19,TRBJ2-2,CASRRGRNTGELFF
TRBV2,TRBJ2-3,CASRDFFTDTQYF
TRBV3-1/TRBV3-2,TRBJ2-3,CASSYLPGQGYTDTQYF